This T cell receptor (beta chain) was captured by sequencing in a study of T-cell memory formation after mild COVID-19. TCRdb fed the 5' RACE reads into MiXCR, producing one record per CDR3 protein. The table has hundreds of thousands of distinct CDR3 sequences, approximately 21% seen once; the top ten hold about 8.4%. This CDR3 spans 13 amino acids. Trimming took 3 bases from V and 4 from J, leaving 7 bases between them. This clonotype was seen only a few times. The chain is built from TRBV12-3 or TRBV12-4 and TRBJ1-3; unclear D gene. The sequence came from an adult woman who had mild COVID-19 (a few samples of this study predate the infection). Cell type and time point are not known. Sequences were obtained from PBMCs or a T cell subset sorted from them (not recorded which). As DNA, the CDR3 is TGTGCCAGCAGTTTCCTGGGAGGAAACACCATATATTTT. Translated, it gives CASSFLGGNTIYF.